This record covers a single T cell receptor (beta chain). Its antigen is unidentified. Clones were read by immunoSEQ multiplex PCR, and TCRdb kept only the in-frame ones, dropping some. The sample records 55,000 to 70,000 clones, more than 80% being singletons. The entry originates in a study of siplizumab effects on memory and regulatory T cells. V lost 5 bases and J 7 bases, leaving 18 bases between the germline ends. CDR3 length: 14 amino acids. Germline loops: CDR1 KGHSY, CDR2 FQNENV. General study findings and limits: The study found that siplizumab significantly reduced alloreactive sequences traceable to unstimulated CD4+ memory cells. In unstimulated cells, naive T cells appeared more diverse than memory T cells and seemed major alloresponse contributors.

Source material: CD8+ T cells sorted from blood. The sequence came from a human donor in good health. The rearrangement uses TRBV16 and TRBJ2-7; perhaps TRBD1 as D (6 bases). CDR3 loop: CASSLLGTSFEQYF. DNA for the CDR3: TGTGCCAGCAGCTTACTCGGGACAAGCTTTGAGCAGTACTTC.